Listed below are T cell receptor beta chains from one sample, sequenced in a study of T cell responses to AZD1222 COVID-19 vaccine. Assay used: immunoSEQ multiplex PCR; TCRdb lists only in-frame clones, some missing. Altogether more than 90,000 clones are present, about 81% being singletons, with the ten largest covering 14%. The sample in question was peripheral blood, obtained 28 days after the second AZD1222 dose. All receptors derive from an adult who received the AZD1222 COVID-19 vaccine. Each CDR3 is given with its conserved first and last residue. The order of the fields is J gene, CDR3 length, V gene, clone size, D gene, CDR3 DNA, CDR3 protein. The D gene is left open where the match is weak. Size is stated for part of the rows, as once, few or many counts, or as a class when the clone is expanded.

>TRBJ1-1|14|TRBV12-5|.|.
TGTGCTAGTGGTTTGGAAGGCAGGATTTCTGAAGCTTTCTTT
CASGLEGRISEAFF
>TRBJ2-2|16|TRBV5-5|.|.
TGTGCCAGCACCCTTACCCACCCGGATCCCACCGGGGAGCTGTTTTTT
CASTLTHPDPTGELFF
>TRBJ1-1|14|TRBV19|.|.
TGTGCCAGTAGTATGGGGACAAGGAGCACTGAAGCTTTCTTT
CASSMGTRSTEAFF
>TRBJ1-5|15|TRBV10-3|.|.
TGTGCCATCAGGGAACAGGGAACTAGCAATCAGCCCCAGCATTTT
CAIREQGTSNQPQHF
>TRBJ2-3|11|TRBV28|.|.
TGTGCCAGCAGTTTTACAGATACGCAGTATTTT
CASSFTDTQYF
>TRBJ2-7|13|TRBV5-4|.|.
TGTGCCAGCAGCACTGGGACACGAAACGAGCAGTACTTC
CASSTGTRNEQYF
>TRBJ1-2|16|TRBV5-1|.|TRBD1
TGCGCCAGCAGCTTGTTATCAGGGGGGCCAAACTATGGCTACACCTTC
CASSLLSGGPNYGYTF
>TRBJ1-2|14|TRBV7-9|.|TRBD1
TGTGCCAGCAGCTTAGGGAAGACAGGGTATGGCTACACCTTC
CASSLGKTGYGYTF
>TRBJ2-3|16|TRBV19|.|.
TGTGCCAGTAGTAGACTGGGAGCCCCCGGGGTAGATACGCAGTATTTT
CASSRLGAPGVDTQYF
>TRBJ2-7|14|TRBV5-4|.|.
TGTGCCAGCAGCTTCCGGGACCAGTTTTACGAGCAGTACTTC
CASSFRDQFYEQYF
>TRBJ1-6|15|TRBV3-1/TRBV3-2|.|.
TGTGCCAGCAGCACGAAACACGACTTTGGTTCACCCCTCCACTTT
CASSTKHDFGSPLHF
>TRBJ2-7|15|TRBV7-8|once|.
TGTGCCAGCAGCTTAAATTGGGAGACCTCCTACGAGCAGTACTTC
CASSLNWETSYEQYF
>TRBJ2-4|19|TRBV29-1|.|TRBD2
TGCAGCGGACTCTCCTTAGGGGGACTAGCGGGAGTTGGCAAAAACATTCAGTACTTC
CSGLSLGGLAGVGKNIQYF
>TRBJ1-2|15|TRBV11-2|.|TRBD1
TGTGCCAGCAGCCTTCGGGACAGGGATTCGGAGGGCTACACCTTC
CASSLRDRDSEGYTF
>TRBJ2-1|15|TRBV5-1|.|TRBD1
TGCGCCAGCAGAAGGGGGACAGGGTTAGACAATGAGCAGTTCTTC
CASRRGTGLDNEQFF
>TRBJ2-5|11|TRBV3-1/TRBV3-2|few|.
TGTGCCAGCAGTTGGCGGGAGACCCAGTACTTC
CASSWRETQYF
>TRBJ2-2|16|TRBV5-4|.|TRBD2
TGTGCCAGCAGCGCCGGACTAGCGGAAGGGACCGGGGAGCTGTTTTTT
CASSAGLAEGTGELFF
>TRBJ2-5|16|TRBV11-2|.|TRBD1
TGTGCCAGCAGCTCACTAGATAGACAGGGTATGGAGACCCAGTACTTC
CASSSLDRQGMETQYF
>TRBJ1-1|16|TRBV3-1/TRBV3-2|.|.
TGTGCCAGCAGCCAAGACTCAGGGGACCCCTATTTCGGGGCTTTCTTT
CASSQDSGDPYFGAFF
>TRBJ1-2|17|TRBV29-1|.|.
TGCAGCGTTGAAGCTAGACGGGGGCCGGGGGCAAACTATGGCTACACCTTC
CSVEARRGPGANYGYTF
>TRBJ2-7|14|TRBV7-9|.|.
TGTGCCAGCAGCTTGAGGACAGACTCCTACGAGCAGTACTTC
CASSLRTDSYEQYF
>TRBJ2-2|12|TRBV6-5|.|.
TGTGCCAGCAGTTCCAGCGGCAGGGAGCTGTTTTTT
CASSSSGRELFF